Each of the 32 T cell receptor beta chains below was sequenced from the same sample in a study of cytomegalovirus exposure and HLA in healthy donors. PCR employed 60 Vbeta and 13 Jbeta primers. Here immunoSEQ multiplex PCR was the method, and the copy in TCRdb shows in-frame clones only, minus some. This table holds around 120,000 clones, about 74% found once. The sequencing sample was made of PBMCs. The receptors derive from a middle-aged woman in good health and CMV-seropositive.

The chain joins TRBV11-1 to TRBJ2-3, with a tentative D call TRBD2 (5 bases). Trimming took off 3 bases at V and 3 bases at J, with 13 bases between the two ends. The CDR3 is 15 residues long. Germline V gene sequence: CDR1 SGHAT, CDR2 FQDESV (reference sequence). CDR3 region: CASSLGKAVTDTQYF. The CDR3 DNA is TGTGCCAGCAGCTTGGGTAAAGCGGTAACAGATACGCAGTATTTT.

V and J are TRBV7-8 and TRBJ2-5; maybe TRBD2 (5 bases). Trimming stripped 2 bases from V and 2 bases from J, with 12 bases between. Germline V gene data show CDR1 as SGHVS and CDR2 as FQNEAQ. The CDR3 length is 15 residues. The CDR3 loop is CASSLQGSGQETQYF. CDR3 nucleotides: TGTGCCAGCAGCTTACAAGGGAGTGGGCAAGAGACCCAGTACTTC.

The genes are TRBV7-2 and TRBJ2-7; D is perhaps TRBD2 (5 bases). The germline V and J ends were trimmed by 0 bases and 9 bases, with 12 bases remaining between them. CDR3 size: 13 residues. Germline loops: CDR1 SGHTA, CDR2 FQGNSA. In DNA form, the CDR3 reads TGTGCCAGCAGCTTAGCGACGGGGAGCGGGCAGTACTTC. This gives the protein CASSLATGSGQYF.

V and J are TRBV11-2 and TRBJ2-5; 8 bases match TRBD2. Germline CDR1 reads SGHAT; CDR2 reads FQNNGV. J lost 5 bases, V lost 1 base, and 9 bases had no gene match. The CDR3 has 16 amino acids. CDR3 coding DNA: TGTGCCAGCAGCTTAGGGTCAAGCGGGAGTTGGGAGACCCAGTACTTC. Translated, it gives CASSLGSSGSWETQYF.

This chain connects TRBV7-2 to TRBJ1-6; 10 bases are shared with TRBD1. The CDR3 covers 15 residues. CDR1 is SGHTA, CDR2 FQGNSA, per germline. V was clipped by 3 bases and J by 9 bases; unmatched bases: 5. The CDR3 bases are TGTGCCAGCAGCTTCCGGACAGGGGGGAGTTCACCCCTCCACTTT. Amino acids: CASSFRTGGSSPLHF.

This sequence joins TRBV5-1 and TRBJ2-1; 9 positions match TRBD2. CDR1 SGHRS and CDR2 YFSETQ come from the germline V gene. J gave up 5 bases and V 0 bases, and 6 bases lay outside the gene matches. The CDR3 is 16 residues long. CDR3 DNA: TGCGCCAGCAGCTTGGGAGGGACTAGCAGCCACAATGAGCAGTTCTTC. This sequence encodes CASSLGGTSSHNEQFF.

The chain recombines TRBV5-5 with TRBJ1-5; 8 bases are a match to TRBD1. V was pared by 4 bases and J by 8 bases, with 5 bases of the junction left unmatched. Germline CDR1 is SGHKS and CDR2 is YYEKEE (reference sequence). CDR3 length equals 13 residues. CDR3 nucleotides: TGTGCCAGCAGCCAGGACAGGGAAAAGCCCCAGCATTTT. Translating it yields CASSQDREKPQHF.

This clone was seen just once. This rearrangement joins TRBV5-8 to TRBJ1-2, with D maybe TRBD1 (6 bases). Germline V gene data show CDR1 as SGHTS and CDR2 as YDEGEE. The CDR3 totals 14 residues. V dropped 1 base and J dropped 3 bases, with 10 bases sitting between them. CDR3 sequence reads: CASSLQSGDYGYTF. CDR3 nucleotide sequence: TGTGCCAGCAGCTTGCAGTCAGGGGACTATGGCTACACCTTC.

The genes are TRBV4-2 and TRBJ2-7; D unclear. The ends were cut back, 3 bases at V and 3 bases at J, with 6 bases in the middle. Germline assignment: CDR1 LGHNA and CDR2 YNFKEQ. The CDR3 spans 12 residues. In DNA form, the CDR3 reads TGTGCCAGCAGCCAGGGCCTCTACGAGCAGTACTTC. Its protein is CASSQGLYEQYF.

The V call is TRBV7-9, the J call TRBJ2-2; 7 bases are shared with TRBD1. The CDR3 sequence is 14 residues long. J was trimmed by 6 bases and V by 2 bases; bases with no gene match: 3. The germline V gene encodes CDR1 SEHNR and CDR2 FQNEAQ (reference sequence). This CDR3 reads CASSLQGVAGELFF. CDR3 nucleotide sequence: TGTGCCAGCAGCTTACAGGGGGTGGCCGGGGAGCTGTTTTTT.

V is TRBV6-4 and J is TRBJ2-7; 8 bases map to TRBD2. Trimming at V came to 8 bases and at J to 7 bases, leaving 13 bases not matched to a gene. The CDR3 extends over 14 amino acids. Germline values: CDR1 MRHNA, CDR2 SNTAGT. The CDR3 nucleotides are TGTGCCAGCCGCGAGGAGACGGGGGGGAGGGAGCAGTACTTC. It translates to CASREETGGREQYF.

The chain couples TRBV10-3 to TRBJ1-3; perhaps TRBD1 as D (5 bases). Between the trimmed V and J ends, which lost 8 bases and 0 bases, there was a span of 14 bases. CDR3 size: 15 residues. Germline-derived CDR1 and CDR2 are ENHRY and SYGVKD. Written as DNA, the CDR3 is TGTGCCATCGGATCGGGGGTTAGCTCTGGAAACACCATATATTTT. This gives the protein CAIGSGVSSGNTIYF.

V and J are TRBV6-1 and TRBJ1-4; weak D call: TRBD1 (5 bases). The germline V and J ends were trimmed by 4 bases and 8 bases, with 14 bases remaining between them. The germline V gene has CDR1 MNHNS and CDR2 SASEGT. This CDR3 is built from 14 residues. CDR3 DNA sequence: TGTGCCAGCAGTGTGGAACAGGTTAGGGAAAAACTGTTTTTT. Its protein product is CASSVEQVREKLFF.

The rearrangement links TRBV6-6 to TRBJ2-7, with 15 bases lining up with TRBD2. The V and J ends lost 5 bases and 6 bases, in that order; junction bases with no gene match: 5. This CDR3 is 15 amino acids long. From germline, CDR1 is MNHNY and CDR2 SVGAGI (reference sequence). CDR3 amino acids: CASSQGLAGGREQYF. In nucleotides, the CDR3 is TGTGCCAGCAGTCAGGGACTAGCGGGAGGTCGCGAGCAGTACTTC.

The chain couples TRBV7-2 to TRBJ2-7; 7 bases are a match to TRBD2. Germline values: CDR1 SGHTA, CDR2 FQGNSA. This CDR3 has 15 residues. The V gene end was trimmed by 1 base and the J gene end by 2 bases; junction bases not matched to a gene: 5. In nucleotides, the CDR3 is TGTGCCAGCAGCTTAGGACTAGCTTTAGCCTACGAGCAGTACTTC. This codes for CASSLGLALAYEQYF.

The table lists this clone with a few counts. V usage is TRBV19 and J usage is TRBJ1-1; TRBD1 aligns across 7 bases. This CDR3 is 15 amino acids long. J gave up 1 base and V 7 bases, and 9 bases lay outside the gene matches. CDR1 and CDR2 from the germline V gene are LNHDA and SQIVND (reference sequence). The CDR3 DNA sequence: TGTGCCAGTATCAGGGGGTATTCGGGGAACACTGAAGCTTTCTTT. Protein sequence: CASIRGYSGNTEAFF.

The V call is TRBV5-1, the J call TRBJ1-1; 8 positions match TRBD1. The germline V gene has CDR1 SGHRS and CDR2 YFSETQ. V gave up 4 bases and J gave up 6 bases; unmatched junction bases: 5. The CDR3 has 13 residues. In DNA, the CDR3 is TGCGCCAGCAGCGGACAGGGACGACCTGAAGCTTTCTTT. Protein sequence: CASSGQGRPEAFF. The full variable domain, rest sourced from reference TRBV5-1 and TRBJ1-1, is KAGVTQTPRYLIKTRGQQVTLSCSPISGHRSVSWYQQTPGQGLQFLFEYFSETQRNKGNFPGRFSGRQFSNSRSEMNVSTLELGDSALYLCASSGQGRPEAFFGQGTRLTVV.

The CDR3 nucleotides read TGTGCCAGCAGTGAGGGACAGGGGTATGAAAAACTGTTTTTT. It yields the protein CASSEGQGYEKLFF. The rearrangement uses TRBV2 and TRBJ1-4, with TRBD1 matching 10 bases. Germline V gene sequence: CDR1 SNHLY, CDR2 FYNNEI. J was trimmed by 6 bases and V by 3 bases; bases with no gene match: 1. The CDR3 consists of 14 residues.

The J gene is TRBJ2-7, the V gene TRBV7-2; D may be TRBD1 (6 bases). Between the trimmed V and J ends, which lost 1 base and 8 bases, there was a span of 12 bases. The CDR3 sequence is 13 residues long. Germline-derived CDR1 and CDR2 are SGHTA and FQGNSA. The CDR3 sequence: CASSLEGTSKQYF. In DNA form, the CDR3 reads TGTGCCAGCAGCTTAGAGGGGACAAGCAAGCAGTACTTC.

This clone has just a few counts. The rearrangement links TRBV19 to TRBJ1-2; a possible D gene is TRBD1 (5 bases). Trimming removed 5 bases at V and 0 bases at J, with 13 bases between. The CDR3 is 15 residues long. Germline CDR1 reads LNHDA; CDR2 reads SQIVND (reference sequence). The CDR3 coding sequence is TGTGCCAGTAGTCAGTCAAGGGGCGCTAACTATGGCTACACCTTC. Translation gives CASSQSRGANYGYTF.

In this sample, this clone turned up once. The gene calls are TRBV18 and TRBJ1-4, with 7 bases identical to TRBD1. V lost 4 bases, J lost 4 bases, and 3 bases stayed unmatched. The CDR3 is made up of 14 amino acids. The V gene's germline CDR1 is KGHSH and CDR2 LQKENI. The DNA of the CDR3 is TGTGCCAGCTCACTCCGGGACAGTAATGAAAAACTGTTTTTT. This gives the protein CASSLRDSNEKLFF.

The V and J genes are TRBV7-9 and TRBJ2-3; D gene unclear. The CDR3 extends over 12 amino acids. Between the trimmed V and J ends, which lost 8 bases and 5 bases, there was a span of 11 bases. Germline CDR1 reads SEHNR; CDR2 reads FQNEAQ (reference sequence). The CDR3 DNA is TGTGCCAGCGTCCCCTTCGGAGATACGCAGTATTTT. Its protein product is CASVPFGDTQYF. Using reference TRBV7-9 and TRBJ2-3 for the parts outside the CDR3, the full variable domain is DTGVSQNPRHKITKRGQNVTFRCDPISEHNRLYWYRQTLGQGPEFLTYFQNEAQLEKSRLLSDRFSAERPKGSFSTLEIQRTEQGDSAMYLCASVPFGDTQYFGPGTRLTVL.

This clone was seen only a few times. The junction shows a germline mismatch at one end, possibly a read error. J is TRBJ2-1 and V is TRBV29-1, with 8 bases lining up with TRBD2. Germline CDR1 SQVTM, CDR2 ANQGSEA. The CDR3 is 13 residues long. The CDR3 spells CSVEEIKANGRVF. CDR3 in DNA: TGCAGCGTTGAAGAAATAAAGGCGAACGGGAGGGTCTTC.

This clone was picked up a small number of times. The chain links TRBV6-5 to TRBJ2-7; a weak D match, TRBD1 (5 bases). The CDR3 has 13 residues. Trimming pared 6 bases from V and 3 bases from J, leaving 12 bases between. Germline loops: CDR1 MNHEY, CDR2 SVGAGI. This CDR3 is CASRLDSSYEQYF. In DNA form, the CDR3 reads TGTGCCAGCAGACTCGACAGTAGCTACGAGCAGTACTTC.

This clone was observed a single time. The rearrangement links TRBV4-2 to TRBJ2-7; 7 bases agree with TRBD2. This CDR3 is 16 amino acids long. Germline lookup yields CDR1 LGHNA and CDR2 YNFKEQ. V gave up 3 bases and J gave up 0 bases; unmatched junction bases: 8. CDR3 in DNA: TGTGCCAGCAGCCATGGGGGGGGGAGTCTCTCCTACGAGCAGTACTTC. Its translation: CASSHGGGSLSYEQYF.

CDR3 sequence (DNA): TGTGCCAGCAGTTATCGAGGCCGGGGCTATGGCTACACCTTC. It yields the protein CASSYRGRGYGYTF. The rearrangement uses TRBV6-5 and TRBJ1-2; D unresolved. The CDR3 length is 14 residues. Trimming removed 3 bases at V and 4 bases at J, with 12 bases between. Germline V gives CDR1 MNHEY, CDR2 SVGAGI.

The chain uses TRBV10-1 and TRBJ1-3, with unresolved D. CDR3 length: 10 residues. Deletions cut 11 bases from V and 3 bases from J, with 5 bases between. The germline gives CDR1 WNHNN, CDR2 SYGVQD (reference sequence). The CDR3 DNA follows: TGCGCCCCCTTTGGAAACACCATATATTTT. It translates to CAPFGNTIYF.

CDR3 loop: CASSFGQGSYNEQFF. CDR3 DNA sequence: TGTGCCAGCAGCTTCGGACAGGGGTCCTACAATGAGCAGTTCTTC. The chain joins TRBV5-4 to TRBJ2-1; the match to TRBD1 covers 9 bases. The junction had 1 base not matched to a gene; V was cut back by 2 bases and J by 1 base. Germline V gives CDR1 SGHNT, CDR2 YYREEE (reference sequence). CDR3 size: 15 residues.

The V gene is TRBV19, the J gene TRBJ1-2, with D perhaps matching TRBD1 (6 bases). The V end was cut by 5 bases, the J end by 4 bases, with 14 bases between. The CDR3 consists of 14 residues. Germline assignment: CDR1 LNHDA and CDR2 SQIVND (reference sequence). CDR3 in amino acids: CASSRPRQVYGYTF. CDR3 bases: TGTGCCAGTAGTCGACCCCGACAGGTCTATGGCTACACCTTC.

This clone was seen only once. The chain has TRBV4-1 and TRBJ2-7; TRBD2 is a possible D gene (6 bases). Germline-derived CDR1 and CDR2 are MGHRA and YSYEKL. The CDR3 totals 14 residues. The V end was cut by 1 base, the J end by 2 bases, with 9 bases between. CDR3 coding DNA: TGCGCCAGCAGCCAAGGTCTAGCGCCCTACGAGCAGTACTTC. This gives the protein CASSQGLAPYEQYF.

This rearrangement joins TRBV5-1 to TRBJ2-3, with TRBD1 as a possible D gene (6 bases). CDR3 length: 15 residues. With 1 base removed from V and 0 bases from J, the gap between germline ends came to 9 bases. Germline V gene sequence: CDR1 SGHRS, CDR2 YFSETQ. The CDR3 nucleotides are TGCGCCAGCAGCTTGTCAGGGGTTAGCACAGATACGCAGTATTTT. Encoded protein: CASSLSGVSTDTQYF.

The chain uses TRBV6-5 and TRBJ1-1, with a weak D call TRBD1 (5 bases). The CDR3 spans 13 residues. Germline assignment: CDR1 MNHEY and CDR2 SVGAGI. Trimming took off 6 bases at V and 5 bases at J, with 13 bases between the two ends. The CDR3 reads CASSPFGGTEAFF. The CDR3 DNA sequence: TGTGCCAGCAGCCCTTTTGGGGGGACTGAAGCTTTCTTT.